The 19 T cell receptor beta chains below all came from one sample that was sequenced in a study of T cell repertoires in cytomegalovirus infection (dated by TCRdb to the late 2010s). The sequencer listed for this sample is Illumina HiSeq 1500. TCRdb reran the public reads through fastp at Q25 and MiXCR, keeping productive beta chains. Each entry merges the rows of one CDR3 protein and shows their most common DNA and genes. Within this sample are hundreds of thousands of distinct CDR3 sequences, with 9.6% of them counted one time only. Approximately 2.3% of the sample belongs to the ten largest clones. Sequencing was done on a sample of PBMCs. Receptor source: a human donor in good health (CMV status not recorded). Some clones in this sample may be carry-over from other donors' samples.

The chain links TRBV10-3 to TRBJ2-5, with a weak D call TRBD2 (5 bases). CDR3 length equals 15 residues. V gave up 10 bases and J gave up 0 bases, with 18 bases separating them. Germline values: CDR1 ENHRY, CDR2 SYGVKD. This chain's CDR3 is CATSAGTGYQETQYF. The DNA of the CDR3 is TGTGCCACCTCAGCCGGTACGGGGTACCAAGAGACCCAGTACTTC.

This clonotype was counted many times. The chain uses TRBV6-1 and TRBJ2-3; D not resolved. Germline V gives CDR1 MNHNS, CDR2 SASEGT. Between the trimmed V and J ends, which lost 5 bases and 6 bases, there was a span of 15 bases. CDR3 length: 14 residues. CDR3 sequence (DNA): TGTGCCAGCAGTTACCCAGGACGCTCGGATACGCAGTATTTT. This codes for CASSYPGRSDTQYF.

This clonotype showed up just a few times. This sequence joins TRBV19 and TRBJ1-2, with D perhaps matching TRBD1 (5 bases). Trimming left V 3 bases short and J 0 bases short, with 8 bases between. This CDR3 comprises 14 residues. Germline V gene data show CDR1 as LNHDA and CDR2 as SQIVND (reference sequence). In DNA, the CDR3 is TGTGCCAGTAGTATTTGGGGGACTAACTATGGCTACACCTTC. Translation gives CASSIWGTNYGYTF.

This clonotype was counted at least ten times. The chain uses TRBV7-9 and TRBJ2-5, with D hard to call. Deletions cut 2 bases from V and 0 bases from J, with 7 bases between. Germline CDR1 is SEHNR and CDR2 is FQNEAQ (reference sequence). This CDR3 is 14 amino acids long. The CDR3 DNA follows: TGTGCCAGCAGCTTAATCCGGGACCAAGAGACCCAGTACTTC. This translates into CASSLIRDQETQYF.

This clonotype was recorded at least ten times. This chain's CDR3 is CASSYSPGGRGDEQFF. CDR3 bases: TGTGCCAGCAGTTACTCCCCGGGGGGACGGGGCGATGAGCAGTTCTTC. The chain employs TRBV6-6 and TRBJ2-1; 7 bases are shared with TRBD2. The CDR3 spans 16 residues. The germline gives CDR1 MNHNY, CDR2 SVGAGI (reference sequence). The junction had 10 bases not matched to a gene; V was cut back by 0 bases and J by 8 bases.

This clonotype was counted ten times or more. The V and J genes are TRBV27 and TRBJ2-1; TRBD2 matches 10 bases. The V and J ends lost 5 bases and 5 bases, in that order; junction bases with no gene match: 6. The CDR3 length is 15 residues. The germline V gene encodes CDR1 MNHEY and CDR2 SMNVEV (reference sequence). The CDR3 nucleotides are TGTGCCAGCAGTCTATTAGCGGGGGGCAACAATGAGCAGTTCTTC. Translated: CASSLLAGGNNEQFF.

The V call is TRBV4-2, the J call TRBJ1-4; D might be TRBD1 (5 bases). The CDR3 spans 16 residues. CDR1 is LGHNA, CDR2 YNFKEQ, per germline. Trimming left V 0 bases short and J 6 bases short, with 14 bases between. The DNA of the CDR3 is TGTGCCAGCAGCCAAGATAAGAGGGGTGGAGATGAAAAACTGTTTTTT. Translation: CASSQDKRGGDEKLFF.

This clonotype was counted ten times or more. The chain carries TRBV10-3 and TRBJ2-7; D is uncertain. The CDR3 runs to 15 residues. Germline lookup yields CDR1 ENHRY and CDR2 SYGVKD. Trimming left V 3 bases short and J 0 bases short, with 12 bases between. The CDR3 here is CAISDNRGYSYEQYF. For the CDR3, the DNA is TGTGCCATCAGTGACAACAGAGGATACTCCTACGAGCAGTACTTC.

This clonotype was recorded many times. At one of its ends the junction is not consistent with the germline gene, which may arise from a read error. The genes are TRBV28 and TRBJ2-3; TRBD2 matches at 11 bases. Germline CDR1 and CDR2: MDHEN and SYDVKM. The CDR3 contains 14 residues. As DNA, the CDR3 is TGTGCCAGCAGTTTATCCCTTAGCGGGGGGGCCGGGAATTTT. Translation: CASSLSLSGGAGNF.

This clonotype was observed at least ten times. The V gene is TRBV10-3, the J gene TRBJ2-1; D uncertain. The germline V gene encodes CDR1 ENHRY and CDR2 SYGVKD. The CDR3 spans 12 residues. The ends were cut back, 2 bases at V and 5 bases at J, with 4 bases in the middle. This CDR3 is CAISEGHNEQFF. The DNA of the CDR3 is TGTGCCATCAGTGAGGGGCACAATGAGCAGTTCTTC.

The table lists this clonotype with many counts. This chain uses TRBV4-1 with TRBJ2-3; D is uncertain. This CDR3 comprises 14 residues. Deletions cut 0 bases from V and 5 bases from J, with 9 bases between. The germline V gene has CDR1 MGHRA and CDR2 YSYEKL. This chain's CDR3 is CASSQDPLGDTQYF. CDR3 DNA: TGCGCCAGCAGCCAAGATCCCCTGGGAGATACGCAGTATTTT.

There are many counts of this clonotype. The chain employs TRBV5-6 and TRBJ1-5, with a weak D call TRBD1 (6 bases). The length of the CDR3 is 16 residues. Trimming shortened V by 3 bases and J by 6 bases, and 19 bases separated the two germline ends. CDR1 SGHDT and CDR2 YYEEEE come from the germline V gene. The CDR3 coding sequence is TGTGCCAGCAGCTCCCTTCAGGGGACCGACAGTCAGCCCCAGCATTTT. Translation gives CASSSLQGTDSQPQHF.

This clonotype was counted ten times or more. The chain combines TRBV6-1 with TRBJ2-4; a possible D gene is TRBD1 (7 bases). This CDR3 is built from 14 residues. CDR1 is MNHNS, CDR2 SASEGT, per germline. Trimming cost V 6 bases and J 7 bases, with 16 bases left between them. Here the CDR3 reads CASSPTAGGNIQYF. CDR3 DNA sequence: TGTGCCAGCAGCCCTACGGCAGGGGGGAACATTCAGTACTTC.

This clonotype was observed at least ten times. J is TRBJ2-5 and V is TRBV28; tentatively, D is TRBD1 (6 bases). Germline V gene lookup returns CDR1 MDHEN and CDR2 SYDVKM. Trimming pared 8 bases from V and 4 bases from J, leaving 23 bases between. The CDR3 has 16 residues. The CDR3 region has the DNA TGTGCCAGCTCCCGTCGGGACACTCAACCGGGAGAGACCCAGTACTTC. As protein: CASSRRDTQPGETQYF.

This clonotype was seen many times. The rearrangement joins TRBV7-2 to TRBJ2-5; D is possibly TRBD1 (5 bases). There are 16 residues in the CDR3. V gave up 1 base and J gave up 5 bases, with 17 bases separating them. From germline, CDR1 is SGHTA and CDR2 FQGNSA. The CDR3 reads CASSLDTGYSMETQYF. The CDR3 DNA sequence: TGTGCCAGCAGCTTAGATACAGGTTATTCGATGGAGACCCAGTACTTC.

This clonotype was recorded at least ten times. The chain joins TRBV7-2 to TRBJ2-7, with TRBD2 matching 7 bases. The CDR3 runs 14 residues. Germline CDR1 and CDR2: SGHTA and FQGNSA. Losses at the gene ends were 1 base for V and 4 bases for J; bases not matched to a gene: 4. The CDR3 DNA is TGTGCCAGCAGCTTAGAGGGAGGGAAGTACGAGCAGTACTTC. Its protein product is CASSLEGGKYEQYF.

This clonotype was counted between two and nine times. V usage is TRBV2 and J usage is TRBJ1-2, with D possibly TRBD1 on 6 matching bases. Trimming took off 7 bases at V and 2 bases at J, with 14 bases between the two ends. CDR1 and CDR2 from the germline V gene are SNHLY and FYNNEI. The CDR3 sequence is 14 residues long. CDR3 nucleotides: TGTGCCAGCAACTTGGACAGCCTAAACTATGGCTACACCTTC. Its protein product is CASNLDSLNYGYTF.

The rearrangement uses TRBV4-1 and TRBJ2-7, with D perhaps TRBD1 (6 bases). CDR1 and CDR2 from the germline V gene are MGHRA and YSYEKL. Trimming shortened V by 0 bases and J by 7 bases, and 13 bases separated the two germline ends. The CDR3 contains 14 residues. CDR3 sequence reads: CASSQDDRSVEQYV. DNA of the CDR3: TGCGCCAGCAGCCAAGACGACAGGTCGGTGGAGCAGTACGTC.

This clonotype was counted between two and nine times. The J gene is TRBJ1-1, the V gene TRBV20-1, with TRBD1 matching over 7 bases. V shed 2 bases, J shed 2 bases, and the junction held 11 bases outside the gene matches. Germline lookup yields CDR1 DFQATT and CDR2 SNEGSKA (reference sequence). This CDR3 is built from 16 residues. The CDR3 here is CSARMGTVRVNTEAFF. The CDR3 DNA follows: TGCAGTGCTAGAATGGGGACAGTCAGGGTAAACACTGAAGCTTTCTTT.